Presented here are 28 T cell receptor beta chains from one specimen sequenced in a study of blood T cell repertoires in COVID-19. The table came from immunoSEQ multiplex PCR; TCRdb's copy has only in-frame clones and leaves some out. The sample lists 100,000 to 150,000 clones, over 80% occurring once. The sample comprised peripheral blood. Source of these receptors: a man between 50 and 59 years old with active COVID-19.

The chain uses TRBV11-3 and TRBJ1-5; 7 nucleotides match TRBD1. The CDR3 extends over 20 amino acids. Per the germline V gene, CDR1 is SGHNT and CDR2 is YENEEA. Trimming cost V 1 base and J 0 bases; bases outside gene matches: 15. The CDR3 loop is CASSLGDWPGQPYSNQPQHF. Written as DNA, the CDR3 is TGTGCCAGCAGCTTAGGGGATTGGCCGGGACAGCCTTATAGCAATCAGCCCCAGCATTTT.

The gene calls are TRBV18 and TRBJ2-1; the match to TRBD2 covers 8 bases. The germline V gene encodes CDR1 KGHSH and CDR2 LQKENI. J lost 2 bases, V lost 2 bases, and 8 bases had no gene match. The CDR3 is made up of 17 amino acids. The chain's CDR3 is CASSPTIAGLTYNEQFF. The CDR3 nucleotides are TGTGCCAGCTCACCAACTATAGCGGGACTAACCTACAATGAGCAGTTCTTC.

J is TRBJ1-6 and V is TRBV18; the match to TRBD1 covers 8 bases. Germline V gives CDR1 KGHSH, CDR2 LQKENI. Trimming took 5 bases from V and 8 from J; bases not matched to a gene: 5. This CDR3 is 14 amino acids long. This CDR3 reads CASSSMDRDSPLHF. The CDR3 DNA reads TGTGCCAGCTCATCCATGGACAGGGATTCACCCCTCCACTTT.

J is TRBJ2-7 and V is TRBV11-2; D may be TRBD2 (6 bases). CDR1 and CDR2 from the germline V gene are SGHAT and FQNNGV. The germline V and J ends were trimmed by 6 bases and 3 bases, with 15 bases remaining between them. This CDR3 spans 14 amino acids. The CDR3 sequence is CASRRLRGSYEQYF. The CDR3 DNA follows: TGTGCCAGCAGACGACTTCGGGGGAGCTACGAGCAGTACTTC.

The chain joins TRBV5-4 to TRBJ2-3, with 11 bases aligning to TRBD2. There are 16 residues in the CDR3. The germline CDR1 and CDR2 sequences are SGHNT and YYREEE (reference sequence). Losses at the gene ends were 7 bases for V and 4 bases for J; bases not matched to a gene: 11. The CDR3 sequence: CASARSGGALADTQYF. The CDR3 region has the DNA TGTGCCAGCGCCCGTAGCGGGGGGGCCCTCGCAGATACGCAGTATTTT.

The genes are TRBV4-2 and TRBJ2-1, with 8 bases that match TRBD1. CDR3 length equals 13 residues. The germline gives CDR1 LGHNA, CDR2 YNFKEQ. Trimming cost V 8 bases and J 9 bases; bases outside gene matches: 9. The CDR3 region has the DNA TGTGCCAGCGGCCCGGACAGGGTTAGTGAGCAGTTCTTC. Protein product: CASGPDRVSEQFF.

The count of this clone is one. The CDR3 DNA follows: TGTGCCATCAGTTCCGGGGACAGCTACGAGCAGTACTTC. Encoded protein: CAISSGDSYEQYF. The rearrangement joins TRBV10-3 to TRBJ2-7, with TRBD1 matching 7 bases. J was trimmed by 3 bases and V by 5 bases; bases with no gene match: 4. The CDR3 is made up of 13 amino acids. In germline, CDR1 is ENHRY, CDR2 SYGVKD.

The CDR3 region has the DNA TGTGCCAGCAGCCCCCTTGGACAAACCTCTTTGGGGACCCAGTACTTC. This gives the protein CASSPLGQTSLGTQYF. The gene calls are TRBV5-6 and TRBJ2-5, with D perhaps TRBD1 (5 bases). Trimming took off 4 bases at V and 7 bases at J, with 23 bases between the two ends. In germline, CDR1 is SGHDT, CDR2 YYEEEE. This CDR3 has 16 amino acids.

This chain links TRBV11-3 with TRBJ2-3, with TRBD2 as a possible D gene (6 bases). V gave up 5 bases and J gave up 5 bases, with 17 bases separating them. Germline CDR1 is SGHNT and CDR2 is YENEEA. The CDR3 contains 15 residues. The CDR3, as DNA: TGTGCCAGCAGCCCCGCGGGGTCCGAGGTAGATACGCAGTATTTT. Encoded protein: CASSPAGSEVDTQYF.

In DNA, the CDR3 is TGTGCCAGCAGTACCGAGCAAGAGACCCAGTACTTC. Translated: CASSTEQETQYF. The rearrangement links TRBV2 to TRBJ2-5; unclear D gene. The CDR3 runs to 12 residues. Trimming took off 5 bases at V and 2 bases at J, with 6 bases between the two ends. The germline V gene has CDR1 SNHLY and CDR2 FYNNEI. Supplemented by reference TRBV2 and TRBJ2-5, the full variable domain reads EPEVTQTPSHQVTQMGQEVILRCVPISNHLYFYWYRQILGQKVEFLVSFYNNEISEKSEIFDDQFSVERPDGSNFTLKIRSTKLEDSAMYFCASSTEQETQYFGPGTRLLVL.

The chain has TRBV5-1 and TRBJ2-5, with 11 bases lining up with TRBD2. This CDR3 has 16 amino acids. V lost 4 bases to trimming and J lost 2 bases; unmatched junction nucleotides: 7. In germline, CDR1 is SGHRS, CDR2 YFSETQ. The CDR3 DNA reads TGCGCCAGCAGCCTCGGGACTAGCGGAAGACAAGAGACCCAGTACTTC. This codes for CASSLGTSGRQETQYF. The variable domain in full, with the rest retrieved from reference TRBV5-1 and TRBJ2-5, is KAGVTQTPRYLIKTRGQQVTLSCSPISGHRSVSWYQQTPGQGLQFLFEYFSETQRNKGNFPGRFSGRQFSNSRSEMNVSTLELGDSALYLCASSLGTSGRQETQYFGPGTRLLVL.

The chain carries TRBV2 and TRBJ2-4; D may be TRBD2 (6 bases). The germline gives CDR1 SNHLY, CDR2 FYNNEI. V lost 6 bases and J lost 9, with 24 bases in between. The CDR3 runs 16 residues. In nucleotides, the CDR3 is TGTGCCAGCAGCCCCCTTAGGCGGAGGGGAGGAGGCATTCAGTACTTC. Encoded protein: CASSPLRRRGGGIQYF. Drawing the rest from reference TRBV2 and TRBJ2-4, the complete variable domain is EPEVTQTPSHQVTQMGQEVILRCVPISNHLYFYWYRQILGQKVEFLVSFYNNEISEKSEIFDDQFSVERPDGSNFTLKIRSTKLEDSAMYFCASSPLRRRGGGIQYFGAGTRLSVL.

CDR3 nucleotides: TGTGCCAGCAGTTACTCGATAACTAGCGGGGGACAACTATCCCTCAATGAGCAGTTCTTC. As protein: CASSYSITSGGQLSLNEQFF. V usage is TRBV6-2 or TRBV6-3 and J usage is TRBJ2-1, with TRBD2 matching over 11 bases. The trim removed 0 bases at V and 6 bases at J, leaving 16 bases unmatched. This CDR3 is built from 20 residues. Germline V gene sequence: CDR1 MNHEY, CDR2 SVGEGT.

The chain joins TRBV5-1 to TRBJ2-7, with 10 positions matching TRBD2. CDR3 length: 18 amino acids. From germline, CDR1 is SGHRS and CDR2 YFSETQ. J lost 0 bases, V lost 0 bases, and 9 bases had no gene match. CDR3 region: CASSLESSGGDLSYEQYF. CDR3 nucleotide sequence: TGCGCCAGCAGCTTGGAATCTAGCGGGGGTGATCTCTCCTACGAGCAGTACTTC.

The chain is built from TRBV7-9 and TRBJ2-7; possibly TRBD1 for D (6 bases). The germline V gene has CDR1 SEHNR and CDR2 FQNEAQ (reference sequence). The CDR3 spans 13 residues. Trimming stripped 5 bases from V and 0 bases from J, with 8 bases between. The CDR3 loop is CASSQGISYEQYF. The CDR3 DNA sequence: TGTGCCAGCAGCCAGGGGATCTCCTACGAGCAGTACTTC.

V gene TRBV5-6 combines with J gene TRBJ1-4, with TRBD1 matching 7 bases. The germline V gene encodes CDR1 SGHDT and CDR2 YYEEEE. CDR3 length equals 15 residues. V shed 5 bases, J shed 1 base, and the junction held 5 bases outside the gene matches. CDR3 sequence: CASSLTGETNEKLFF. Here the CDR3 DNA reads TGTGCCAGCAGTCTTACAGGGGAAACTAATGAAAAACTGTTTTTT.

V usage is TRBV30 and J usage is TRBJ2-7; D possibly corresponds to TRBD2 (6 bases). CDR1 is GTSNPN, CDR2 SVGIG, per germline (reference sequence). The V end was cut by 8 bases, the J end by 1 base, with 18 bases between. The CDR3 is made up of 14 amino acids. Written as DNA, the CDR3 is TGTGCCGGAGGGCCTGGGGGGACGTCCTACGAGCAGTACTTC. Translated, it gives CAGGPGGTSYEQYF.

J is TRBJ2-3 and V is TRBV18; 7 nucleotides align to TRBD1. The CDR3 covers 15 residues. Germline V gives CDR1 KGHSH, CDR2 LQKENI. J was trimmed by 4 bases and V by 3 bases; bases with no gene match: 7. The CDR3 is CASSPKQGKADTQYF. Written as DNA, the CDR3 is TGTGCCAGCTCACCCAAACAGGGGAAGGCAGATACGCAGTATTTT. The full variable domain, rest sourced from reference TRBV18 and TRBJ2-3, is NAGVMQNPRHLVRRRGQEARLRCSPMKGHSHVYWYRQLPEEGLKFMVYLQKENIIDESGMPKERFSAEFPKEGPSILRIQQVVRGDSAAYFCASSPKQGKADTQYFGPGTRLTVL.

The gene calls are TRBV7-6 and TRBJ2-3; D remains ambiguous. The CDR3 totals 16 residues. V was trimmed by 2 bases and J by 3 bases, leaving 15 bases between them. Germline lookup yields CDR1 SGHVS and CDR2 FNYEAQ. CDR3 residues: CASSLSKNLRTDTQYF. The CDR3 DNA is TGTGCCAGCAGCTTAAGTAAAAACCTGCGGACAGATACGCAGTATTTT.

The genes are TRBV29-1 and TRBJ2-7, with TRBD1 identical over 8 bases. This CDR3 comprises 12 residues. Trimming at V came to 7 bases and at J to 5 bases, leaving 7 bases not matched to a gene. Germline loops: CDR1 SQVTM, CDR2 ANQGSEA. The CDR3 loop is CSAQGGWHEQYF. The CDR3 region has the DNA TGCAGCGCACAGGGGGGATGGCACGAGCAGTACTTC.

The chain joins TRBV25-1 to TRBJ2-5, with TRBD2 matching 10 bases. Germline lookup yields CDR1 MGHDK and CDR2 SYGVNS. The CDR3 covers 16 residues. Trimming took 10 bases from V and 4 from J; bases not matched to a gene: 15. The CDR3 region is CATQEGAGGGAETQYF. CDR3 in DNA: TGTGCCACCCAGGAGGGAGCGGGGGGGGGCGCAGAGACCCAGTACTTC.

The genes are TRBV5-1 and TRBJ1-2; perhaps TRBD1 as D (5 bases). The germline V gene encodes CDR1 SGHRS and CDR2 YFSETQ. The CDR3 length is 14 residues. The V and J ends lost 4 bases and 4 bases respectively, with 14 bases between them. CDR3 protein: CASSPEGTLYGYTF. The CDR3 DNA is TGCGCCAGCAGCCCCGAGGGGACTCTCTATGGCTACACCTTC.

This clone has a single count. This chain links TRBV4-1 with TRBJ1-6, with D uncertain. The CDR3 length is 19 residues. The germline gives CDR1 MGHRA, CDR2 YSYEKL. The V end was cut by 0 bases, the J end by 8 bases, with 23 bases between. Here the CDR3 DNA reads TGCGCCAGCAGCCAAGAATTTGGTCCAACCCTGAAACACCATTCACCCCTCCACTTT. It encodes CASSQEFGPTLKHHSPLHF.

The V call is TRBV6-1, the J call TRBJ1-3; D is possibly TRBD1 (6 bases). The germline V gene encodes CDR1 MNHNS and CDR2 SASEGT. The CDR3 loop spans 14 amino acids. Trimming shortened V by 3 bases and J by 4 bases, and 10 bases separated the two germline ends. CDR3 DNA: TGTGCCAGCAGTGAGGGGGCCCGGGGAAACACCATATATTTT. Its translation is CASSEGARGNTIYF.

This sequence joins TRBV23-1 and TRBJ2-7; 7 nucleotides match TRBD1. TRBV23-1 is recorded as an ORF, its role being uncertain. With V trimmed by 8 bases and J by 4 bases, 11 bases remained unmatched. This CDR3 is built from 14 residues. The CDR3 DNA reads as TGCGCCAGCGTCCCCGGGACAGATTTATACGAGCAGTACTTC. Encoded protein: CASVPGTDLYEQYF.

The chain uses TRBV12-5 and TRBJ1-4, with D unresolved. The V gene lost 0 bases and the J gene lost 8 bases, with 4 bases spanning the gap. The CDR3 is 12 residues long. Germline CDR1 LGHNT, CDR2 FRNRAP. Here the CDR3 DNA reads TGTGCTAGTGGTTTGGTCCAGGAAAAACTGTTTTTT. Its protein product is CASGLVQEKLFF.

The rearrangement uses TRBV6-5 and TRBJ1-1, with 9 bases lining up with TRBD1. The CDR3 is 14 amino acids. Germline CDR1 MNHEY, CDR2 SVGAGI. V trimming: 2 bases; J trimming: 3 bases; junction bases outside the gene matches: 1. CDR3 in DNA: TGTGCCAGCAGTTACGACAGGGGGGACACTGAAGCTTTCTTT. Translation gives CASSYDRGDTEAFF.

A remark on this clone: A read error may produce the germline difference seen at one junction end. The rearrangement joins TRBV4-2 to TRBJ1-1, with D tentatively TRBD1 (5 bases). The CDR3 is 17 residues long. Germline CDR1 reads LGHNA; CDR2 reads YNFKEQ. The CDR3 sequence is CASNQGLFGAMNTEAFF. Here the CDR3 DNA reads TGTGCCAGCAACCAAGGTCTGTTTGGGGCCATGAACACTGAAGCTTTCTTT.